Below are 26 T cell receptor beta chains sequenced from a single sample in a study of T cell responses to AZD1222 COVID-19 vaccine. Assay used: immunoSEQ multiplex PCR; TCRdb lists only in-frame clones, some missing. Seen here are 110,000 to 150,000 clones, around 90% observed once, and the top ten hold roughly 3.7%. The source was peripheral blood, collected on day 0 of AZD1222 vaccination. Source of these receptors: an adult in good health.

The V gene is TRBV6-5, the J gene TRBJ1-4; D gene ambiguous. V was shortened by 7 bases and J by 8 bases, with 5 bases between the two germline ends. The CDR3 spans 10 residues. Germline CDR1 reads MNHEY; CDR2 reads SVGAGI. In DNA form, the CDR3 reads TGTGCCAGCATGCGGGAAAAACTGTTTTTT. It codes for CASMREKLFF.

V is TRBV6-2 or TRBV6-3 and J is TRBJ1-2; D not resolved. Germline V gives CDR1 MNHEY, CDR2 SVGEGT. The CDR3 extends over 16 amino acids. V lost 2 bases, J lost 1 base, and 14 bases lay in between. The CDR3 DNA sequence: TGTGCCAGCAGTTACACCGGACTGAGGCTTAACTATGGCTACACCTTC. Its translation is CASSYTGLRLNYGYTF.

J is TRBJ2-2 and V is TRBV3-1 (or the pseudogene TRBV3-2); D may be TRBD2 (5 bases). V lost 4 bases to trimming and J lost 4 bases, with 19 bases between them. The CDR3 has 17 residues. Germline V lookup: CDR1 LGHDT, CDR2 YNNKEL (reference sequence). Here the CDR3 reads CASSRSLGARGTGELFF. The DNA for the CDR3 is TGTGCCAGCAGCCGGTCACTAGGCGCCCGGGGCACCGGGGAGCTGTTTTTT.

The V gene is TRBV6-5, the J gene TRBJ1-5, with 9 bases matching TRBD1. Germline-derived CDR1 and CDR2 are MNHEY and SVGAGI. This CDR3 has 16 amino acids. The junction had 9 bases not matched to a gene; V was cut back by 3 bases and J by 6 bases. CDR3 region: CASSYRGTGFGQPQHF. The CDR3 coding sequence is TGTGCCAGCAGTTATAGGGGGACAGGGTTCGGTCAGCCCCAGCATTTT.

The chain employs TRBV6-4 and TRBJ2-2, with D perhaps TRBD1 (6 bases). V was clipped by 6 bases and J by 4 bases, with 9 bases between them. Germline V CDR1 and CDR2: MRHNA, SNTAGT. The CDR3 sequence is 13 residues long. The CDR3 protein is CASSGQSTGELFF. CDR3 nucleotides: TGTGCCAGCAGCGGACAGTCCACCGGGGAGCTGTTTTTT.

As DNA, the CDR3 is TGTGCCAGCAGCCCAGGTGTGGGGCACTATGGCTACACCTTC. The encoded protein is CASSPGVGHYGYTF. The gene calls are TRBV7-2 and TRBJ1-2; perhaps TRBD1 as D (5 bases). V was pared by 5 bases and J by 3 bases, with 13 bases between. Per the germline V gene, CDR1 is SGHTA and CDR2 is FQGNSA. The CDR3 is made up of 14 amino acids.

The chain is built from TRBV15 and TRBJ2-2; D ambiguous. This CDR3 is 18 amino acids long. The V gene lost 2 bases and the J gene lost 4 bases, with 20 bases spanning the gap. Germline V CDR1 and CDR2: LNHNV, YYDKDF (reference sequence). CDR3 amino acids: CATSRTTGSPPFTGELFF. DNA of the CDR3: TGTGCCACCAGCAGAACCACCGGGTCGCCCCCATTCACCGGGGAGCTGTTTTTT.

The chain combines TRBV30 with TRBJ2-4; 7 nucleotides line up with TRBD1. V shed 5 bases, J shed 4 bases, and the junction held 8 bases outside the gene matches. The CDR3 loop spans 14 amino acids. The germline V gene has CDR1 GTSNPN and CDR2 SVGIG (reference sequence). CDR3 loop: CAWLSRDSKNIQYF. Written as DNA, the CDR3 is TGTGCCTGGCTGTCCAGGGACAGTAAAAACATTCAGTACTTC.

V is TRBV20-1 and J is TRBJ1-2; no clear D gene. Germline assignment: CDR1 DFQATT and CDR2 SNEGSKA (reference sequence). Between the trimmed V and J ends, which lost 7 bases and 2 bases, there was a span of 8 bases. The CDR3 extends over 11 amino acids. CDR3 bases: TGCAGTGTCGGAGAGAACTATGGCTACACCTTC. Its protein is CSVGENYGYTF.

The V gene is TRBV11-1, the J gene TRBJ2-4; either TRBD1 or TRBD2 may fit D (5 bases each). Trimming removed 5 bases from V and 6 bases from J, with 17 bases in between. The germline V gene encodes CDR1 SGHAT and CDR2 FQDESV (reference sequence). This CDR3 spans 15 amino acids. The DNA of the CDR3 is TGTGCCAGCAGCAGACCGGGACGGCAGGGAAACATTCAGTACTTC. Its protein product is CASSRPGRQGNIQYF.

The V and J genes are TRBV4-2 and TRBJ2-7; 7 bases are a match to TRBD2. V was pared by 0 bases and J by 0 bases, with 5 bases of the junction left unmatched. This CDR3 has 16 amino acids. The germline gives CDR1 LGHNA, CDR2 YNFKEQ. The CDR3 here is CASSQEATSSSYEQYF. In DNA, the CDR3 is TGTGCCAGCAGCCAAGAGGCGACTAGCAGCTCCTACGAGCAGTACTTC.

This clone was seen only a few times. The V and J genes are TRBV7-2 and TRBJ2-5; possible D gene TRBD2, 5 bases. Germline V gene lookup returns CDR1 SGHTA and CDR2 FQGNSA. This CDR3 is built from 16 residues. V was shortened by 2 bases and J by 3 bases, with 16 bases between the two germline ends. The chain's CDR3 is CASSLRAAALEETQYF. The CDR3 DNA reads as TGTGCCAGCAGCTTACGGGCAGCGGCGCTCGAAGAGACCCAGTACTTC.

The chain couples TRBV6-5 to TRBJ2-1; possibly TRBD1 or TRBD2 for D (5 bases each). V was cut by 6 bases and J by 9 bases, with 21 bases left in between. Germline CDR1 is MNHEY and CDR2 is SVGAGI. The length of the CDR3 is 15 residues. The CDR3, as DNA: TGTGCCAGCAGCATCATGGGGGTCGGCATTTCTGAGCAGTTCTTC. Translated, it gives CASSIMGVGISEQFF.

The chain is built from TRBV28 and TRBJ2-5; weak D call: TRBD1 (5 bases). Germline CDR1 is MDHEN and CDR2 is SYDVKM. Trimming left V 3 bases short and J 3 bases short, with 14 bases between. CDR3 length: 15 residues. The CDR3 DNA reads TGTGCCAGCAGTTTTTGGTTAAAAGGGGAAGAGACCCAGTACTTC. Protein: CASSFWLKGEETQYF.

The V gene is TRBV5-8, the J gene TRBJ2-5; 9 bases agree with TRBD2. CDR1 SGHTS and CDR2 YDEGEE come from the germline V gene. J lost 2 bases, V lost 4 bases, and 9 bases had no gene match. CDR3 length: 16 residues. The CDR3 protein is CASSVIAGVVQETQYF. The CDR3 nucleotides are TGTGCCAGCAGCGTGATAGCGGGAGTGGTTCAAGAGACCCAGTACTTC.

This sequence joins TRBV6-5 and TRBJ2-1; unclear D gene. V dropped 6 bases and J dropped 7 bases, with 7 bases sitting between them. This CDR3 comprises 11 residues. Germline V gene lookup returns CDR1 MNHEY and CDR2 SVGAGI. The CDR3 region is CASRLGNEQFF. CDR3 DNA sequence: TGTGCCAGCAGACTCGGTAATGAGCAGTTCTTC.

CDR3 DNA: TGTGCCAGCAGTTTTTGGGGGAGCGGTAATGAGCAGTTCTTC. It encodes CASSFWGSGNEQFF. V usage is TRBV27 and J usage is TRBJ2-1; the D gene could be TRBD1 or TRBD2 (5 bases each). The CDR3 length is 14 residues. Germline V gene lookup returns CDR1 MNHEY and CDR2 SMNVEV (reference sequence). Trimming removed 3 bases from V and 7 bases from J, with 13 bases in between.

The chain is built from TRBV24-1 and TRBJ2-5; 10 bases are shared with TRBD1. J gave up 4 bases and V 3 bases, and 7 bases lay outside the gene matches. Germline lookup yields CDR1 KGHDR and CDR2 SFDVKD. There are 16 residues in the CDR3. CDR3 region: CATSDDRGPVGETQYF. The CDR3 DNA reads TGTGCCACCAGTGATGACAGGGGGCCGGTAGGAGAGACCCAGTACTTC.

The rearrangement joins TRBV27 to TRBJ1-6, with D perhaps matching TRBD1 (5 bases). Germline CDR1 reads MNHEY; CDR2 reads SMNVEV (reference sequence). Trimming pared 6 bases from V and 8 bases from J, leaving 14 bases between. The CDR3 spans 14 residues. This chain's CDR3 is CASRRVGDYSPLHF. CDR3 sequence (DNA): TGTGCCAGCAGACGGGTAGGGGATTATTCACCCCTCCACTTT.

This clone was detected once. This chain uses TRBV2 with TRBJ1-4, with 9 nucleotides matching TRBD1. The V gene end was trimmed by 7 bases and the J gene end by 8 bases; junction bases not matched to a gene: 5. There are 13 residues in the CDR3. Looked up from germline, CDR1 is SNHLY and CDR2 is FYNNEI. The CDR3 DNA sequence: TGTGCCAGCACTAGGGACAGGGACGAAAAACTGTTTTTT. Translation: CASTRDRDEKLFF.

The genes are TRBV19 and TRBJ2-7; a possible D gene is TRBD2 (6 bases). V shed 6 bases and J shed 6 bases, with 12 bases lying between them. The CDR3 is made up of 12 amino acids. Per germline, CDR1 LNHDA and CDR2 SQIVND (reference sequence). CDR3 region: CASSQTSREQYF. In DNA form, the CDR3 reads TGTGCCAGTAGCCAGACTAGTCGCGAGCAGTACTTC.

The chain recombines TRBV3-1 (or the pseudogene TRBV3-2) with TRBJ1-2; D is perhaps TRBD1 (5 bases). The CDR3 totals 15 residues. V was clipped by 0 bases and J by 8 bases, with 16 bases between them. Germline V CDR1 and CDR2: LGHDT, YNNKEL (reference sequence). The CDR3 sequence is CASSQDGGSAGGYTF. CDR3 DNA: TGTGCCAGCAGCCAAGATGGAGGATCCGCAGGGGGCTACACCTTC.

This chain connects TRBV4-3 to TRBJ2-2; D uncertain. Looked up from germline, CDR1 is LGHNA and CDR2 is YSLEER. With 1 base removed from V and 8 bases from J, the gap between germline ends came to 17 bases. The CDR3 covers 16 residues. CDR3 sequence reads: CASSQGPTARGGELFF. CDR3 DNA sequence: TGCGCCAGCAGCCAAGGCCCCACAGCCCGAGGTGGGGAGCTGTTTTTT.

This chain connects TRBV7-8 to TRBJ2-5, with 9 bases identical to TRBD1. The V and J ends lost 5 bases and 5 bases, in that order; junction bases with no gene match: 6. The length of the CDR3 is 14 residues. Germline V gene data show CDR1 as SGHVS and CDR2 as FQNEAQ. The CDR3 nucleotides are TGTGCCAGCAGCCCGGGACAGGGTTTTGAGACCCAGTACTTC. Translation gives CASSPGQGFETQYF.

This chain uses TRBV10-3 with TRBJ1-2, with D possibly being TRBD1 (6 bases). The V gene lost 6 bases and the J gene lost 6 bases, with 14 bases spanning the gap. Per the germline V gene, CDR1 is ENHRY and CDR2 is SYGVKD. The CDR3 covers 13 residues. The CDR3, as DNA: TGTGCCATCAGGCCCTCTGGGGGCGATGGCTACACCTTC. It specifies CAIRPSGGDGYTF.

The chain carries TRBV7-8 and TRBJ2-7; 7 nucleotides match TRBD2. With 8 bases clipped from V and 6 bases from J, the junction kept 16 bases outside the gene matches. CDR3 length: 15 residues. Germline V CDR1 and CDR2: SGHVS, FQNEAQ. CDR3 nucleotides: TGTGCCAGCCGCAACCGAGTGGGAGGGTTCGGCGAGCAGTACTTC. Translating it yields CASRNRVGGFGEQYF.